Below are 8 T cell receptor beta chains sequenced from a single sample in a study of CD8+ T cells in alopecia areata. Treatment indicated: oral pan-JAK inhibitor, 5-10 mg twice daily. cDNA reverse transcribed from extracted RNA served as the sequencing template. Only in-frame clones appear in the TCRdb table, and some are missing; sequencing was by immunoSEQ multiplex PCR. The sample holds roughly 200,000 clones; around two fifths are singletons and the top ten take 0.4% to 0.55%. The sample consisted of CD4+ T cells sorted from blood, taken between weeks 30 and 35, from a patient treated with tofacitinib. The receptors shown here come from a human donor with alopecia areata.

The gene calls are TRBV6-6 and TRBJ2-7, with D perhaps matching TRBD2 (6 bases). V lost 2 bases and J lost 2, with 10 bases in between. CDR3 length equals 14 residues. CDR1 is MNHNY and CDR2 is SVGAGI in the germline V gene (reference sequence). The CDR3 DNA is TGTGCCAGCAGTTACCGGGGGAATACCTACGAGCAGTACTTC. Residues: CASSYRGNTYEQYF.

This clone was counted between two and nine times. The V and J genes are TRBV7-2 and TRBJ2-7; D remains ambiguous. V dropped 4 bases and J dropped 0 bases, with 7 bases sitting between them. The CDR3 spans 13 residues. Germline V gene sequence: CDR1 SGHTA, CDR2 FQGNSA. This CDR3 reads CASSSPTSYEQYF. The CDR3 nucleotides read TGTGCCAGCAGCTCCCCCACCTCCTACGAGCAGTACTTC.

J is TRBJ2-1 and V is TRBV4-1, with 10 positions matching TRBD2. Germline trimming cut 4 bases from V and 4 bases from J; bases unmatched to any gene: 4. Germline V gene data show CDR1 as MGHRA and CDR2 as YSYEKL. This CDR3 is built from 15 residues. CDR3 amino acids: CASSRSSGSYNEQFF. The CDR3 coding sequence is TGCGCCAGCAGCCGCTCTAGCGGGAGTTACAATGAGCAGTTCTTC.

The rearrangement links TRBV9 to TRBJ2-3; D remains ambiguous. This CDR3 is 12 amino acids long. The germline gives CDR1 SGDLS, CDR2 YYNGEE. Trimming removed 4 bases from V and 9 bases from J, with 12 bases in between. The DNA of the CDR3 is TGTGCCAGCAGCCCCCCTTTCGGGACGCAGTATTTT. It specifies CASSPPFGTQYF.

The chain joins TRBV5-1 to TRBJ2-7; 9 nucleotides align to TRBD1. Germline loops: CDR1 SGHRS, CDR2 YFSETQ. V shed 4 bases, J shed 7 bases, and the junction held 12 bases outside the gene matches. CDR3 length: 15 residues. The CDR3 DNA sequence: TGCGCCAGCAGCCCGACCGGGACAGGGTCAGAGGAGCAGTACTTC. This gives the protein CASSPTGTGSEEQYF.

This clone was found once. The CDR3, as DNA: TGCAGCGTTGATCGTGCGACAGGGGGCGTCGAGCAGTACTTC. Translating it yields CSVDRATGGVEQYF. The chain recombines TRBV29-1 with TRBJ2-5; 10 positions agree with TRBD1. The J call is in doubt because the DNA end fits TRBJ2-7 better. Germline V gene data show CDR1 as SQVTM and CDR2 as ANQGSEA. The CDR3 runs to 14 residues.

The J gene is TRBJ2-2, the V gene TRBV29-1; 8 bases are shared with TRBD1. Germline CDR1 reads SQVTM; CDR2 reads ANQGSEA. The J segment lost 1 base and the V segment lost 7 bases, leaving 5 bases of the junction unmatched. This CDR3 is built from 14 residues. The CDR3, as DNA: TGCAGCGCCCGGGACAGGCGGAACACCGGGGAGCTGTTTTTT. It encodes CSARDRRNTGELFF.

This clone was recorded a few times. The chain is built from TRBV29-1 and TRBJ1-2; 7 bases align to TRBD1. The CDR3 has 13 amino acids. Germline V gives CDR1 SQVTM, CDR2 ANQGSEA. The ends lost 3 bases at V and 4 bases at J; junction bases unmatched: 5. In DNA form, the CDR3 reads TGCAGCGTTGATGGGGGACAGTCCTATGGCTACACCTTC. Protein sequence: CSVDGGQSYGYTF.